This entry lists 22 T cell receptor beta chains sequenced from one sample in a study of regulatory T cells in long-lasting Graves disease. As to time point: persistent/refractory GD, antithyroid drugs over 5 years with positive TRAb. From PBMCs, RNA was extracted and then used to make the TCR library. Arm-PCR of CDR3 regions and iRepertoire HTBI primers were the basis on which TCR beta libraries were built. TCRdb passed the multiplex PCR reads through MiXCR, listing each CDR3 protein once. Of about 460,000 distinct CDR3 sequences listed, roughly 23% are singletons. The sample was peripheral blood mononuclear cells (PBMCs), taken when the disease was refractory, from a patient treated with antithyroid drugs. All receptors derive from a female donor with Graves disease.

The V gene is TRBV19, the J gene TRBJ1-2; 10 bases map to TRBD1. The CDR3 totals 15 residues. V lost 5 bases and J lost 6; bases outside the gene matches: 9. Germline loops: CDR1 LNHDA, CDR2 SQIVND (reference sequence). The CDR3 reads CASSPRDRGGDGYTF. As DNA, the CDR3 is TGTGCCAGTAGTCCCCGGGACAGGGGTGGGGATGGCTACACCTTC. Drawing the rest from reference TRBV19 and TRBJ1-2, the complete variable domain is DGGITQSPKYLFRKEGQNVTLSCEQNLNHDAMYWYRQDPGQGLRLIYYSQIVNDFQKGDIAEGYSVSREKKESFPLTVTSAQKNPTAFYLCASSPRDRGGDGYTFGSGTRLTVV.

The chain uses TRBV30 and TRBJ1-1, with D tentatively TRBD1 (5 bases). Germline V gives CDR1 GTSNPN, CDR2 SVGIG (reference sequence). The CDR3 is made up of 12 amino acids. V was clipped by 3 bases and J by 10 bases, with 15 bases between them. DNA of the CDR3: TGTGCCTGGAGGGACACATTCGCTGGAGCTTTCTTT. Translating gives CAWRDTFAGAFF.

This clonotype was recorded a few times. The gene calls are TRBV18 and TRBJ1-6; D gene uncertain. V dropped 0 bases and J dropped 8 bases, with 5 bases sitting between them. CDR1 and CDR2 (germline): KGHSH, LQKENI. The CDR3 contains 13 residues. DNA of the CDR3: TGTGCCAGCTCACCACCCTCTGATTCACCCCTCCACTTT. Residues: CASSPPSDSPLHF. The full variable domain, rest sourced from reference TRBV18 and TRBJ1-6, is NAGVMQNPRHLVRRRGQEARLRCSPMKGHSHVYWYRQLPEEGLKFMVYLQKENIIDESGMPKERFSAEFPKEGPSILRIQQVVRGDSAAYFCASSPPSDSPLHFGNGTRLTVT.

The CDR3 coding sequence is TGTGCCGCACAATCCGGGGGAGATGGCTATGGCTACACCTTC. Its protein is CAAQSGGDGYGYTF. V and J are TRBV6-1 and TRBJ1-2; TRBD1 is a possible D gene (5 bases). Germline V gene lookup returns CDR1 MNHNS and CDR2 SASEGT. The CDR3 runs to 14 residues. Trimming left V 11 bases short and J 4 bases short, with 20 bases between.

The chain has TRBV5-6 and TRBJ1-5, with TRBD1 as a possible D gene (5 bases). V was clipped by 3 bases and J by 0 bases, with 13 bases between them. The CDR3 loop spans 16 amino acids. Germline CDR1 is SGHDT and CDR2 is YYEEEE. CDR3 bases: TGTGCCAGCAGCTGGGGGGGATTAGATAGCAATCAGCCCCAGCATTTT. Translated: CASSWGGLDSNQPQHF.

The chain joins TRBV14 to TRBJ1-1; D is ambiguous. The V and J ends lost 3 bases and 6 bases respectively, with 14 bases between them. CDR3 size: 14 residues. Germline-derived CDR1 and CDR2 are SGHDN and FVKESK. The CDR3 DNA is TGTGCCAGCAGCCACAAAGACCGTAGGGCTGAAGCTTTCTTT. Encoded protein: CASSHKDRRAEAFF.

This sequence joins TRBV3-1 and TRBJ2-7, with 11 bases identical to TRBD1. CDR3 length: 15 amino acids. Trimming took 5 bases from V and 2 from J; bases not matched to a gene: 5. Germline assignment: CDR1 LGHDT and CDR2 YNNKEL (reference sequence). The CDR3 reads CASSFPGQGAYEQYF. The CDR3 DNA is TGTGCCAGCAGCTTCCCGGGACAGGGGGCCTACGAGCAGTACTTC.

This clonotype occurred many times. CDR3 bases: TGTGCCAGCAGCCCTCAGGGATTCTACGAGCAGTACTTC. Encoded protein: CASSPQGFYEQYF. The rearrangement joins TRBV11-3 to TRBJ2-7; a possible D gene is TRBD1 (5 bases). Trimming shortened V by 5 bases and J by 3 bases, and 11 bases separated the two germline ends. From germline, CDR1 is SGHNT and CDR2 YENEEA. The CDR3 extends over 13 amino acids.

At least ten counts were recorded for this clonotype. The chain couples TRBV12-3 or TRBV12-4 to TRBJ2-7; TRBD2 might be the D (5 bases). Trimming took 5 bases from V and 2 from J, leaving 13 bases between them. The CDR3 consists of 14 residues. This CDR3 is CASSHRTQTYEQYF. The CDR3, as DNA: TGTGCCAGCAGTCATCGGACTCAAACCTACGAGCAGTACTTC.

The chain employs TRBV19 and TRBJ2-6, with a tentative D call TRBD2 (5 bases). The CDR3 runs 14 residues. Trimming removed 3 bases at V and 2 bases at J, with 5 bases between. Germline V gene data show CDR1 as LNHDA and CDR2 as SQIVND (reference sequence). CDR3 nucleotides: TGTGCCAGTAGTATCGGGGCTGGGGCCAACGTCCTGACTTTC. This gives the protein CASSIGAGANVLTF.

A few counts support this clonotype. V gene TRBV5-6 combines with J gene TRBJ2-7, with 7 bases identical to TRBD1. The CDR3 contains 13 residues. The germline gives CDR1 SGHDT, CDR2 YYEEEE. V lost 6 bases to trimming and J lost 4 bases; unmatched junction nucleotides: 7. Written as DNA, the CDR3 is TGTGCCAGCATGCTGACAGGGAGATACGAGCAGTACTTC. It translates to CASMLTGRYEQYF.

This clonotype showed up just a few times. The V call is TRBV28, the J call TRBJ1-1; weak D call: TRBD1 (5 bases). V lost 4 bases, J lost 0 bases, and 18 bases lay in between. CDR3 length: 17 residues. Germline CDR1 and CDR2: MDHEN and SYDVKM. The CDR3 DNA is TGTGCCAGCAGTTACTCGCCCGCGACAGACTTGAACACTGAAGCTTTCTTT. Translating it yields CASSYSPATDLNTEAFF.

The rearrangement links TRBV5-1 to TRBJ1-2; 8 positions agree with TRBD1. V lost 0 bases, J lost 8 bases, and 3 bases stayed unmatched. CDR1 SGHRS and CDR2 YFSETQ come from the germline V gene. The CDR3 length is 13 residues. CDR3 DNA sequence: TGCGCCAGCAGCTTGGAGGGACAGGAAGGCTACACCTTC. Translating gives CASSLEGQEGYTF.

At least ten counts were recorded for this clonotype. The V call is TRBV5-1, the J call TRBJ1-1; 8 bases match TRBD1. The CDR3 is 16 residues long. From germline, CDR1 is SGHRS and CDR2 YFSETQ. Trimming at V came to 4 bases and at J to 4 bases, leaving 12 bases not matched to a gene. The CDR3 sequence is CASSPRETGGVTEAFF. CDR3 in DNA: TGCGCCAGCAGCCCTCGAGAAACAGGGGGAGTCACTGAAGCTTTCTTT.

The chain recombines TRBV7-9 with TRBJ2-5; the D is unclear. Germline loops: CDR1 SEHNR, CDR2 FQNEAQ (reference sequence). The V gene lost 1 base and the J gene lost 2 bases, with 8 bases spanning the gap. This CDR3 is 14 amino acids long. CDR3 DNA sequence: TGTGCCAGCAGCTTAGGACTGGGTCAAGAGACCCAGTACTTC. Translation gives CASSLGLGQETQYF.

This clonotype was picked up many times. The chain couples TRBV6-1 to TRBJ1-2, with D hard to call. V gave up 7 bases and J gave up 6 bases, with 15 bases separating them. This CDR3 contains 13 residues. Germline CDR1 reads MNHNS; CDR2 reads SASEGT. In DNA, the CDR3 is TGTGCCAGCACCAACTCCCCAGGCAATGGCTACACCTTC. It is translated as CASTNSPGNGYTF.

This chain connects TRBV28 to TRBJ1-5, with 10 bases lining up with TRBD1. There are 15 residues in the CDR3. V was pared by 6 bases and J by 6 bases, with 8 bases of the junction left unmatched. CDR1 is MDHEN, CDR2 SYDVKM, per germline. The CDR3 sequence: CASSTGTGVLQPQHF. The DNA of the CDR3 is TGTGCCAGCAGCACCGGGACAGGGGTTCTTCAGCCCCAGCATTTT.

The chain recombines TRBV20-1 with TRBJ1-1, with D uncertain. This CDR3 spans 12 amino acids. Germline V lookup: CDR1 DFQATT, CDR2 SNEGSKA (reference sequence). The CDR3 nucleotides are TGCAGCCCTCGGACGGCGAACACTGAAGCTTTCTTT. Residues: CSPRTANTEAFF.

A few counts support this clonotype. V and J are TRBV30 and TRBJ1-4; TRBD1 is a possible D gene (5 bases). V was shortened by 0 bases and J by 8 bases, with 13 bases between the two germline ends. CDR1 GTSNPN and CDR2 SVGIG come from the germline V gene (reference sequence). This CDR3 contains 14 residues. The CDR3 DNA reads TGTGCCTGGAGTGTATCCAGGGCGACCGAAAAACTGTTTTTT. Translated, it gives CAWSVSRATEKLFF.

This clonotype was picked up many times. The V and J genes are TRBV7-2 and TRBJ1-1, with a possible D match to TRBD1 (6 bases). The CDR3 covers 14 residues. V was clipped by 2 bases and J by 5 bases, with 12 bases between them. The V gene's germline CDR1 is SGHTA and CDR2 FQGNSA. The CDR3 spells CASSLFRQVTEAFF. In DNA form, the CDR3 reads TGTGCCAGCAGCTTATTCAGACAGGTAACTGAAGCTTTCTTT.

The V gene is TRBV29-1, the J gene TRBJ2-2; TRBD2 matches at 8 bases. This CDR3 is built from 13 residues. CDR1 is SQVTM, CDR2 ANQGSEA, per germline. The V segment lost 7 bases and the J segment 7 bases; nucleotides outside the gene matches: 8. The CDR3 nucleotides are TGCAGCGCTCGAACACTAGCGGTCGGGGAGCTGTTTTTT. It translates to CSARTLAVGELFF.

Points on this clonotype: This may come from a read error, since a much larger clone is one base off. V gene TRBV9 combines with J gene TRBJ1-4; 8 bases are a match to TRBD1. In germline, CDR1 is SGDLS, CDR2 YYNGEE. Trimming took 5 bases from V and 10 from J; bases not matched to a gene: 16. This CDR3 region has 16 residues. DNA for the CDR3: TGTGCCAGCAGTCCTTTCCTCCAGGGGGCGGGAGGAAAACTGTTTTTT. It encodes CASSPFLQGAGGKLFF.